This note documents a single T cell receptor (beta chain) sequence. Antigen specificity is unknown. It was with 60 Vbeta and 13 Jbeta primers that the PCR ran. Generated by immunoSEQ multiplex PCR, the TCRdb table keeps only in-frame clones and is missing some. The table records 150,000 to 200,000 clones, around 76% of them present only once. The CDR3 sequence is 13 residues long. Germline V gives CDR1 GTSNPN, CDR2 SVGIG (reference sequence). V was cut by 1 base and J by 4 bases, with 8 bases left in between. The data derive from a study of cytomegalovirus exposure and HLA in healthy donors. Points from the study as a whole: Roughly even sequencing depth across donors was the assumption behind the presence/absence analyses.

Material: PBMCs. J is TRBJ1-3 and V is TRBV30; no definite D call. The TCR originated in a woman aged 40 to 49 in good health and CMV-seronegative. The CDR3 bases are TGTGCCTGGAGTGACAGAGCCGGAAACACCATATATTTT. Encoded protein: CAWSDRAGNTIYF.